Below, one T cell receptor beta chain is given with its context. Per the authors' pipeline: How many nucleated cells were present was estimated from reference gene primer amplification. TCRdb's table, derived via immunoSEQ multiplex PCR, lists solely in-frame clones and lacks some. V, J and clone size are those of that table, while D and trimming were read from the DNA. The sample lists 72,000 or so clones, 75% to 90% occurring once. This sample was included in a study of blood T cell repertoires in COVID-19. The overall study: Spain, Italy and the United States supplied samples that represented acute and convalescent COVID-19.

V gave up 6 bases and J gave up 4 bases, with 10 bases separating them. This CDR3 is 13 amino acids long. Germline V gene sequence: CDR1 SGHDN, CDR2 FVKESK. This sequence joins TRBV14 and TRBJ2-1, with D tentatively TRBD2 (6 bases). Sequencing used peripheral blood. The clonotype comes from an elderly woman with active or convalescent COVID-19. The CDR3 DNA reads TGTGCCAGCAGTAACCGGGGGTACAATGAGCAGTTCTTC. It translates to CASSNRGYNEQFF.